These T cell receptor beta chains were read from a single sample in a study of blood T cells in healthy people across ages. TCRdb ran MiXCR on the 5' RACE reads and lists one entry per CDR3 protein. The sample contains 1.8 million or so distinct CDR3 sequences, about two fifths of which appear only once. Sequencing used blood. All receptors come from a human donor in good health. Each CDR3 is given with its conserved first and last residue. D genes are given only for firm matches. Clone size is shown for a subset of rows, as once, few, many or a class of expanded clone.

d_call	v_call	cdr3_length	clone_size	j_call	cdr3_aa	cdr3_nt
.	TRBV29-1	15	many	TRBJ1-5	CSVADGVLGNQPQHF	TGCAGCGTTGCAGACGGGGTTTTAGGCAATCAGCCCCAGCATTTT
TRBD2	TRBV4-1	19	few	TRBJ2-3	CASSQRGLGLAGGTDTQYF	TGCGCCAGCAGCCAACGGGGGCTTGGACTAGCGGGGGGAACAGATACGCAGTATTTT
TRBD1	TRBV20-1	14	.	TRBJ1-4	CSAANRGLGEKLFF	TGCAGTGCTGCAAACAGGGGATTGGGGGAAAAACTGTTTTTT
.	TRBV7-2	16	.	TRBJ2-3	CASSLYGGRLTDTQYF	TGTGCCAGCAGCCTCTACGGGGGTCGCCTCACAGATACGCAGTATTTT
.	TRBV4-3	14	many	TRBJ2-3	CASSQDLGTDTQYF	TGTGCCAGCAGCCAAGATCTTGGCACAGATACGCAGTATTTT
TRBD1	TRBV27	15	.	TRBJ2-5	CASSLSDRAFNEQYF	TGTGCCAGCAGTTTATCGGACAGGGCCTTCAATGAGCAGTACTTC
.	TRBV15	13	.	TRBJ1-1	CTTSKNSSTEAFF	TGTACCACCAGCAAAAATTCCAGCACTGAAGCTTTCTTT
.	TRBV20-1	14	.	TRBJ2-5	CSAKLEQGQETQYF	TGCAGTGCTAAACTCGAACAGGGCCAAGAGACCCAGTACTTC
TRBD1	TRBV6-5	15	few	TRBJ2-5	CASSYSGTDQETQYF	TGTGCCAGCAGTTACTCCGGGACAGACCAAGAGACCCAGTACTTC
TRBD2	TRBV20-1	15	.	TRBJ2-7	CSARILAGDSYEQYF	TGCAGTGCTAGGATCCTAGCGGGGGATTCCTACGAGCAGTACTTC
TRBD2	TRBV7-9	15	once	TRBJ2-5	CASSLPPSGEETQYF	TGTGCCAGCAGCTTACCCCCTAGCGGGGAAGAGACCCAGTACTTC
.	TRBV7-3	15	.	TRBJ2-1	CASTLGPNNHNEQFF	TGTGCCAGCACCCTGGGACCCAATAACCACAATGAGCAGTTCTTC
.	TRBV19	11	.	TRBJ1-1	CATRQAIEAFF	TGTGCCACCAGACAAGCTATTGAAGCTTTCTTT
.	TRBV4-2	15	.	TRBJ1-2	CASSQVLAGPGGYTF	TGTGCCAGCAGCCAAGTGTTAGCAGGGCCGGGCGGCTACACCTTC
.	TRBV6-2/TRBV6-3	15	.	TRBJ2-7	CASSYRPGTFYEQYF	TGTGCCAGCAGTTATCGTCCCGGGACTTTTTACGAGCAGTACTTC
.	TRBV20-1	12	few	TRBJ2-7	CSAYVASYEQYF	TGCAGTGCTTACGTGGCCTCCTACGAGCAGTACTTC
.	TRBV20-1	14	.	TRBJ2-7	CSASGGIQGFEQYF	TGCAGTGCCAGTGGAGGGATACAGGGTTTCGAGCAGTACTTC
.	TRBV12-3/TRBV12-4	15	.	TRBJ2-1	CASSHPGVEKNEQFF	TGTGCCAGCAGCCACCCGGGAGTGGAGAAAAATGAGCAGTTCTTC
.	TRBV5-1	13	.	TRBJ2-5	CASSPLIGETQYF	TGCGCCAGCAGCCCGCTAATTGGAGAGACCCAGTACTTC
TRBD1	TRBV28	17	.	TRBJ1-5	CASSLLGWGTVKQPQHF	TGTGCCAGCAGTTTATTAGGGTGGGGGACAGTTAAACAGCCCCAGCATTTT
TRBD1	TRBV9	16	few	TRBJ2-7	CASSVGGDRDSCEQYF	TGTGCCAGCAGCGTTGGGGGGGACAGGGACTCCTGCGAGCAGTACTTC
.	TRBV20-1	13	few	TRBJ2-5	CSAGTGGGETQYF	TGCAGTGCTGGTACAGGGGGGGGAGAGACCCAGTACTTC
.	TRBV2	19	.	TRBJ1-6	CASSESGQSFSSYNSPLHF	TGTGCCAGCAGTGAATCGGGACAAAGCTTTAGCTCCTATAATTCACCCCTCCACTTT
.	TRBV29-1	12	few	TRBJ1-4	CSVGGLGEKLFF	TGCAGCGTGGGGGGGCTCGGTGAAAAACTGTTTTTT